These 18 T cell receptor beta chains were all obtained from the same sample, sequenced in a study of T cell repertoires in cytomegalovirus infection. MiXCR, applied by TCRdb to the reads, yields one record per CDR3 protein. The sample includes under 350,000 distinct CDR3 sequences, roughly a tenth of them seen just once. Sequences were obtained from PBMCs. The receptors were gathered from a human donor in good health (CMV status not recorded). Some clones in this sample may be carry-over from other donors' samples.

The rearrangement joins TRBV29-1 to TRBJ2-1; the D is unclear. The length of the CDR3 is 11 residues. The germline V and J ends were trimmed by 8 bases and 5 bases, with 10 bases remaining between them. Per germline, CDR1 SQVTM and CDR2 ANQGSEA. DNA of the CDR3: TGCAGCTCCACACCCGACAATGAGCAGTTCTTC. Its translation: CSSTPDNEQFF.

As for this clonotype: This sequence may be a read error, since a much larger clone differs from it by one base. The CDR3 here is CASSLEVNTGELFF. DNA of the CDR3: TGTGCCAGCAGCTTAGAGGTGAACACCGGGGAGCTGTTTTTT. The chain uses TRBV7-9 and TRBJ2-2; unclear D gene. The germline V gene has CDR1 SEHNR and CDR2 FQNEAQ (reference sequence). The CDR3 covers 14 residues. V was pared by 1 base and J by 1 base, with 4 bases between.

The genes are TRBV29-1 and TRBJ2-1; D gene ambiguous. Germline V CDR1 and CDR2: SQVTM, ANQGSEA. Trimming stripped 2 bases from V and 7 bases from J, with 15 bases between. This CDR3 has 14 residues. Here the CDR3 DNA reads TGCAGCGTTGAAAGTACTCTGAATGGGAATGAGCAGTTCTTC. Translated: CSVESTLNGNEQFF.

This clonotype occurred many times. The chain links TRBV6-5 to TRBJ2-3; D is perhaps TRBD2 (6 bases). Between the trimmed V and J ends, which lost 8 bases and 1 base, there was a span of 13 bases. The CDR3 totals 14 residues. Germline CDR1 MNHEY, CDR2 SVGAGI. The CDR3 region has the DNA TGTGCCAGCCGCTTTTCGGGGGGCACAGATACGCAGTATTTT. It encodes CASRFSGGTDTQYF.

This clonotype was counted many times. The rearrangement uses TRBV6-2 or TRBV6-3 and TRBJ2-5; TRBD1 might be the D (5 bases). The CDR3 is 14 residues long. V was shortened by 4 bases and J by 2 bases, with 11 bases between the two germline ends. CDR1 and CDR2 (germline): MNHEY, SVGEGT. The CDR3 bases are TGTGCCAGCAGTTTTAACAGGCGACAAGAGACCCAGTACTTC. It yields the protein CASSFNRRQETQYF.

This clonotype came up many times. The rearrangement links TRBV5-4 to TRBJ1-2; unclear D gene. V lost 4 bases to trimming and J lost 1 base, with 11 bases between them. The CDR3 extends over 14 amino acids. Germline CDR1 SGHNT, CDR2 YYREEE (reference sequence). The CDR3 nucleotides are TGTGCCAGCAGCCTTGGGCAGCTTAACTATGGCTACACCTTC. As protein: CASSLGQLNYGYTF.

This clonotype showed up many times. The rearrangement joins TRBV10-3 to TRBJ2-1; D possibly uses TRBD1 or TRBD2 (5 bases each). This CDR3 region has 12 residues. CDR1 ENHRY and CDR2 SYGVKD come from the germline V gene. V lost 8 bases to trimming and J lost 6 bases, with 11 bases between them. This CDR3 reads CAIHGGTNEQFF. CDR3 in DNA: TGTGCCATCCATGGGGGAACCAATGAGCAGTTCTTC.

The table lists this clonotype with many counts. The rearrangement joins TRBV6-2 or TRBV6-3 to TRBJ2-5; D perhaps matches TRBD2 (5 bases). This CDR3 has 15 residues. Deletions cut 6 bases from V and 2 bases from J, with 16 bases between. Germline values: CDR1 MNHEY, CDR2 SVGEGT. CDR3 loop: CASSTHERLQETQYF. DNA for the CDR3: TGTGCCAGCAGCACTCACGAGCGGTTACAAGAGACCCAGTACTTC.

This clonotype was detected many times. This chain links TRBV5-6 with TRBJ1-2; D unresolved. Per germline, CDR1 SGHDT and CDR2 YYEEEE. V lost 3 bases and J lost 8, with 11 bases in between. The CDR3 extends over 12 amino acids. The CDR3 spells CASSSRSWGYTF. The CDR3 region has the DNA TGTGCCAGCAGCTCAAGGAGCTGGGGCTACACCTTC.

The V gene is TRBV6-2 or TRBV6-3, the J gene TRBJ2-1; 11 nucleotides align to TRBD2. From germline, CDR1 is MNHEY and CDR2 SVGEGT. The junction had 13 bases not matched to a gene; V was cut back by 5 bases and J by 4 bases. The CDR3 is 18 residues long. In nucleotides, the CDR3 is TGTGCCAGCAGTCCCATGGGACCGACTAGCGGGGCATACAATGAGCAGTTCTTC. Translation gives CASSPMGPTSGAYNEQFF.

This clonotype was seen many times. CDR3: CASGGSGGEQFF. CDR3 DNA: TGTGCCAGCGGTGGCAGCGGGGGTGAGCAGTTCTTC. This chain uses TRBV5-4 with TRBJ2-1; 8 nucleotides match TRBD2. The CDR3 extends over 12 amino acids. After removal of 7 bases from V and 9 bases from J, the junction contained 6 bases not matched to a gene. CDR1 and CDR2 (germline): SGHNT, YYREEE (reference sequence).

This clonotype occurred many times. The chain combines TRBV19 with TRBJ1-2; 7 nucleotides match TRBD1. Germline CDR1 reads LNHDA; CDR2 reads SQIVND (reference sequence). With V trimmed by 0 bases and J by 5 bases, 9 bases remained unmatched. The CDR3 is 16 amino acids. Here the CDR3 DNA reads TGTGCCAGTAGTATAGAAGCGGGACAGAGCTCGTATGGCTACACCTTC. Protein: CASSIEAGQSSYGYTF.

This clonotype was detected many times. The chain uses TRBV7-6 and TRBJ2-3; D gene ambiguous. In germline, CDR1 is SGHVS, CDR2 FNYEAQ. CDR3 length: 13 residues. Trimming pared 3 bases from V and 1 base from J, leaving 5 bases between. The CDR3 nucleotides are TGTGCCAGCAGCTTTATCGGCACAGATACGCAGTATTTT. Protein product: CASSFIGTDTQYF.

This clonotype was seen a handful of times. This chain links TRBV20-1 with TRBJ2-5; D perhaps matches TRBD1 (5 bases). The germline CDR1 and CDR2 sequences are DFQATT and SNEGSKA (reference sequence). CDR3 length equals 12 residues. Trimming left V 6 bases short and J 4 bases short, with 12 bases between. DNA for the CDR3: TGCAGTGCCCGTGAAAGGGGAGAGACCCAGTACTTC. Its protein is CSARERGETQYF.

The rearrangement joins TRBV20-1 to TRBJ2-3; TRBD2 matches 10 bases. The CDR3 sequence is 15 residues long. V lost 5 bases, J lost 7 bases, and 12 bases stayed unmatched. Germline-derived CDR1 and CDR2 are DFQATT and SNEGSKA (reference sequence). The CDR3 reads CSAGFSGGSYYTQYF. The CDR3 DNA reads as TGCAGTGCTGGGTTTAGCGGGGGGAGCTACTATACGCAGTATTTT.

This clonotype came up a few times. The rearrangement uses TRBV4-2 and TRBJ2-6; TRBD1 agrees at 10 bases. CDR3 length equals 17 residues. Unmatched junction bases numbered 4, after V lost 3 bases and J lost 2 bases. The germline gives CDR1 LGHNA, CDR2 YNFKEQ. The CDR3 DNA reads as TGTGCCAGCAGCCACGGACAGGGGGTCACTGGGGCCAACGTCCTGACTTTC. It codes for CASSHGQGVTGANVLTF.

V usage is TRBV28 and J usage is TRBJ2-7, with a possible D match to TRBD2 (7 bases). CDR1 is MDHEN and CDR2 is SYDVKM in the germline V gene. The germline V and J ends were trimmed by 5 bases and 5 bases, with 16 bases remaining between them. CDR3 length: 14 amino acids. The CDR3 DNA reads TGTGCCAGCAGTCCCCGGGGGGCTATCCACGAGCAGTACGTC. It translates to CASSPRGAIHEQYV.

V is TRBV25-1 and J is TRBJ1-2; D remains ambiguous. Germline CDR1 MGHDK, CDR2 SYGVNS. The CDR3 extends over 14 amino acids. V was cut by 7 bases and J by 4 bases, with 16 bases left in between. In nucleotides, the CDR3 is TGTGCCAGCACGGGAGGAGGTCCTGGCTATGGCTACACCTTC. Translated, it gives CASTGGGPGYGYTF.